The 22 T cell receptor beta chains presented below share a single source sample, sequenced in a study of CD8+ T cells in alopecia areata. Extracted RNA was reverse transcribed into cDNA, the sequencing template. Profiling relied on immunoSEQ multiplex PCR, and the TCRdb table lists in-frame clones only, not all of them. Of about 120,000 clones in the sample, 50% to 55% were seen once. Treatment here: oral pan-JAK inhibitor, 5-10 mg twice daily. The source material was CD4+ T cells sorted from blood, sampled at week 4, from a patient treated with tofacitinib. The receptors come from a human donor with alopecia areata.

The rearrangement links TRBV5-4 to TRBJ1-2, with 10 bases lining up with TRBD1. Germline values: CDR1 SGHNT, CDR2 YYREEE (reference sequence). With V trimmed by 6 bases and J by 4 bases, 12 bases remained unmatched. The CDR3 consists of 16 residues. CDR3 nucleotide sequence: TGTGCCAGCAACCGAGGAGGGACAGGGGTTTCCTATGGCTACACCTTC. Protein product: CASNRGGTGVSYGYTF.

The chain has TRBV29-1 and TRBJ2-7; D remains unclear. Germline CDR1 reads SQVTM; CDR2 reads ANQGSEA. CDR3 size: 12 residues. The germline V and J ends were trimmed by 7 bases and 7 bases, with 17 bases remaining between them. The CDR3 sequence: CSAQDPLGEQYF. CDR3 coding DNA: TGCAGCGCCCAGGACCCTCTGGGGGAGCAGTACTTC.

The V and J genes are TRBV7-6 and TRBJ1-5; 8 positions match TRBD1. Losses at the gene ends were 5 bases for V and 4 bases for J; bases not matched to a gene: 7. The germline V gene has CDR1 SGHVS and CDR2 FNYEAQ. This CDR3 region has 15 residues. CDR3 in DNA: TGTGCCAGCAGCGTCGGGACAGGAAAGAATCAGCCCCAGCATTTT. Translated: CASSVGTGKNQPQHF.

This rearrangement joins TRBV14 to TRBJ2-5, with D unresolved. The CDR3 has 14 residues. Germline values: CDR1 SGHDN, CDR2 FVKESK. V lost 0 bases to trimming and J lost 0 bases, with 5 bases between them. This CDR3 is CASSQDAYQETQYF. The CDR3 DNA is TGTGCCAGCAGCCAAGATGCGTACCAAGAGACCCAGTACTTC.

This clone was counted once. This rearrangement joins TRBV30 to TRBJ2-6; no reliable D call. Trimming cost V 4 bases and J 0 bases, with 10 bases left between them. The CDR3 runs 15 residues. Germline lookup yields CDR1 GTSNPN and CDR2 SVGIG (reference sequence). CDR3 loop: CAWNTESSGANVLTF. CDR3 nucleotide sequence: TGTGCCTGGAACACAGAAAGCTCTGGGGCCAACGTCCTGACTTTC.

The CDR3 loop reads CASSLGAGAPYEQYF. CDR3 DNA sequence: TGTGCCAGCAGTTTGGGGGCGGGGGCCCCCTACGAGCAGTACTTC. The chain employs TRBV28 and TRBJ2-7, with D tentatively TRBD2 (7 bases). Germline V gene lookup returns CDR1 MDHEN and CDR2 SYDVKM. With 3 bases removed from V and 2 bases from J, the gap between germline ends came to 14 bases. The CDR3 runs 15 residues.

This clone was detected only a few times. The chain carries TRBV6-5 and TRBJ1-2; TRBD1 might be the D (5 bases). This CDR3 comprises 13 residues. Germline-derived CDR1 and CDR2 are MNHEY and SVGAGI. The V end lost 2 bases, the J end lost 6 bases, and 10 bases lay between the germline ends. CDR3 amino acids: CASSYGADHGYTF. The CDR3 DNA is TGTGCCAGCAGTTACGGGGCAGATCATGGCTACACCTTC.

J is TRBJ2-3 and V is TRBV5-1; TRBD2 agrees at 9 bases. V shed 4 bases and J 1 base; nucleotides not matched to a gene: 10. Germline V gene sequence: CDR1 SGHRS, CDR2 YFSETQ. CDR3 length: 17 amino acids. CDR3 sequence: CASSRGSGSKRTDTQYF. CDR3 coding DNA: TGCGCCAGCAGCAGGGGTAGCGGGAGTAAGCGCACAGATACGCAGTATTTT. The complete variable domain, with remaining parts taken from reference TRBV5-1 and TRBJ2-3, reads KAGVTQTPRYLIKTRGQQVTLSCSPISGHRSVSWYQQTPGQGLQFLFEYFSETQRNKGNFPGRFSGRQFSNSRSEMNVSTLELGDSALYLCASSRGSGSKRTDTQYFGPGTRLTVL.

The chain joins TRBV28 to TRBJ2-5; 10 bases agree with TRBD1. CDR1 MDHEN and CDR2 SYDVKM come from the germline V gene. This CDR3 is built from 15 residues. V dropped 4 bases and J dropped 5; count of bases not matched to a gene: 7. Here the CDR3 DNA reads TGTGCCAGCAGTTCGGGACAGGGGAACGGGGAGACCCAGTACTTC. This sequence encodes CASSSGQGNGETQYF.

The chain links TRBV2 to TRBJ1-5; D remains unclear. V was clipped by 4 bases and J by 2 bases, with 12 bases between them. CDR3 length equals 15 residues. The germline V gene encodes CDR1 SNHLY and CDR2 FYNNEI. The CDR3 DNA reads TGTGCCAGCAGTGCCGGGGAGGATGGCAATCAGCCCCAGCATTTT. This codes for CASSAGEDGNQPQHF.

This clone appeared a few times. This chain connects TRBV25-1 to TRBJ2-5, with 7 nucleotides matching TRBD2. V was clipped by 5 bases and J by 1 base; unmatched bases: 7. CDR3 length: 15 amino acids. The V gene's germline CDR1 is MGHDK and CDR2 SYGVNS. The CDR3 DNA sequence: TGTGCCAGCAGTAGGAGGACTAGTCCCCAAGAGACCCAGTACTTC. Protein product: CASSRRTSPQETQYF.

This clone was counted once. The V and J genes are TRBV29-1 and TRBJ2-7; D is unresolved. This CDR3 is 13 amino acids long. Germline CDR1 SQVTM, CDR2 ANQGSEA. The V end was cut by 4 bases, the J end by 2 bases, with 12 bases between. The chain's CDR3 is CSVARSLTYEQYF. The CDR3, as DNA: TGCAGCGTTGCCCGGAGCTTAACCTACGAGCAGTACTTC.

This clone is labeled as medium-sized (0.01 to 0.1%). This rearrangement joins TRBV30 to TRBJ2-3; TRBD2 matches 8 bases. This CDR3 has 13 residues. Germline V lookup: CDR1 GTSNPN, CDR2 SVGIG (reference sequence). The V gene end was trimmed by 5 bases and the J gene end by 4 bases; junction bases not matched to a gene: 5. The CDR3 is CAWGTSGSDTQYF. CDR3 DNA sequence: TGTGCCTGGGGAACTAGCGGCTCAGATACGCAGTATTTT. Filled out from reference TRBV30 and TRBJ2-3, the complete variable domain reads SQTIHQWPATLVQPVGSPLSLECTVEGTSNPNLYWYRQAAGRGLQLLFYSVGIGQISSEVPQNLSASRPQDRQFILSSKKLLLSDSGFYLCAWGTSGSDTQYFGPGTRLTVL.

The chain recombines TRBV29-1 with TRBJ2-3, with 8 bases fitting TRBD2. The germline V gene has CDR1 SQVTM and CDR2 ANQGSEA. The CDR3 covers 14 residues. With 6 bases clipped from V and 0 bases from J, the junction kept 5 bases outside the gene matches. CDR3 protein: CSVSGRGSTDTQYF. The CDR3 DNA reads TGCAGCGTGAGCGGGAGAGGAAGCACAGATACGCAGTATTTT.

The CDR3: CASSEVPRDNEQFF. The CDR3 coding sequence is TGTGCCAGCAGTGAAGTGCCACGGGACAATGAGCAGTTCTTC. The chain is built from TRBV6-1 and TRBJ2-1; the D is unclear. Germline assignment: CDR1 MNHNS and CDR2 SASEGT. The V end was cut by 1 base, the J end by 5 bases, with 9 bases between. The CDR3 runs 14 residues.

The rearrangement joins TRBV5-4 to TRBJ2-5, with D possibly TRBD2 on 5 matching bases. The CDR3 extends over 13 amino acids. Trimming stripped 0 bases from V and 3 bases from J, with 6 bases between. In germline, CDR1 is SGHNT, CDR2 YYREEE (reference sequence). Here the CDR3 DNA reads TGTGCCAGCAGCTTGGTGCGGGAAGAGACCCAGTACTTC. Amino acid sequence: CASSLVREETQYF.

As for this clone: The germline gene is not matched at one end of the junction; a read error may be the cause. The chain recombines TRBV7-7 with TRBJ2-2, with D unclear. The CDR3 is made up of 13 amino acids. Germline CDR1 and CDR2: SSHAT and FNYEAQ (reference sequence). CDR3 sequence reads: CASSLLSSGELFF. CDR3 DNA: TGTGCTAGCAGCTTACTATCAAGCGGGGAGCTGTTTTTT.

This chain connects TRBV29-1 to TRBJ2-7; perhaps TRBD1 as D (5 bases). The CDR3 runs to 12 residues. CDR1 SQVTM and CDR2 ANQGSEA come from the germline V gene. Deletions cut 6 bases from V and 0 bases from J, with 9 bases between. CDR3 sequence reads: CSVQGSSYEQYF. CDR3 coding DNA: TGCAGCGTGCAGGGAAGCTCCTACGAGCAGTACTTC.

This chain joins TRBV29-1 and TRBJ2-2; possibly TRBD2 for D (7 bases). V was pared by 5 bases and J by 5 bases, with 15 bases between. The CDR3 is 14 amino acids. Germline loops: CDR1 SQVTM, CDR2 ANQGSEA. The CDR3 loop reads CSVKSRGGTGELFF. The CDR3 coding sequence is TGCAGCGTTAAAAGCAGGGGAGGGACCGGGGAGCTGTTTTTT.

The rearrangement joins TRBV7-9 to TRBJ2-7, with 10 bases aligning to TRBD1. The germline V gene encodes CDR1 SEHNR and CDR2 FQNEAQ (reference sequence). The ends lost 0 bases at V and 5 bases at J; junction bases unmatched: 4. This CDR3 contains 15 residues. The CDR3 sequence is CASSLAGDRGHEQYF. CDR3 DNA: TGTGCCAGCAGCTTAGCAGGGGACAGGGGCCACGAGCAGTACTTC.

This clone was seen a single time. V is TRBV29-1 and J is TRBJ2-1; D may be TRBD2 (6 bases). The CDR3 is 13 amino acids. The ends were cut back, 7 bases at V and 9 bases at J, with 19 bases in the middle. Per germline, CDR1 SQVTM and CDR2 ANQGSEA. The CDR3 region has the DNA TGCAGCGCCGTCGCCCTCCCCGGGGGTGAGCAGTTCTTC. It encodes CSAVALPGGEQFF.

This chain connects TRBV10-3 to TRBJ1-2; possibly TRBD1 for D (5 bases). V lost 4 bases and J lost 8, with 17 bases in between. This CDR3 region has 14 residues. The V gene's germline CDR1 is ENHRY and CDR2 SYGVKD. CDR3 loop: CAISGAGSRRGYTF. The CDR3 DNA follows: TGTGCCATCAGTGGGGCAGGGAGTCGTCGAGGCTACACCTTC.